These T cell receptor beta chains were read from a single sample in a study of PD-1 blockade in classical Hodgkin lymphoma. Repertoires were generated with immunoSEQ multiplex PCR, while TCRdb's copy carries only in-frame clones and drops some. Among around 36,000 clones, around 90% were seen once, and the ten largest hold roughly 0.24%. This specimen consisted of CD4+ T cells from blood, obtained at baseline. These receptors all stem from a human donor with classical Hodgkin lymphoma. The CDR3 runs from the conserved cysteine through the conserved F or W. Each record gives: J gene, V gene, D gene, clone size, CDR3 protein, CDR3 DNA. The D gene is left open where the match is weak. Some rows mark clone size as missing; the rest say once, few, many or name a class of expanded clone.

j_call: TRBJ2-5; v_call: TRBV4-1; d_call: TRBD2; clone_size: .; cdr3_aa: CASSRGGAQETQYF; cdr3_nt: TGCGCCAGCAGCCGGGGAGGGGCTCAGGAGACCCAGTACTTC
j_call: TRBJ2-7; v_call: TRBV19; d_call: TRBD1; clone_size: .; cdr3_aa: CATGTGRYEQYF; cdr3_nt: TGTGCCACCGGGACAGGTCGCTACGAGCAGTACTTC
j_call: TRBJ2-3; v_call: TRBV7-6; d_call: TRBD2; clone_size: .; cdr3_aa: CASSVGLATDTQYF; cdr3_nt: TGTGCCAGCAGCGTGGGACTAGCAACAGATACGCAGTATTTT
j_call: TRBJ2-5; v_call: TRBV7-9; d_call: .; clone_size: .; cdr3_aa: CASSFTGPETQYF; cdr3_nt: TGTGCCAGCAGCTTCACAGGGCCAGAGACCCAGTACTTC
j_call: TRBJ2-4; v_call: TRBV7-9; d_call: .; clone_size: .; cdr3_aa: CASSHSGASSKNIQYF; cdr3_nt: TGTGCCAGCAGCCACAGTGGCGCATCCTCGAAAAACATTCAGTACTTC
j_call: TRBJ2-4; v_call: TRBV7-9; d_call: TRBD2; clone_size: once; cdr3_aa: CASSPPSGLVNIQYF; cdr3_nt: TGTGCCAGCAGCCCCCCGTCAGGACTAGTAAACATTCAGTACTTC
j_call: TRBJ1-4; v_call: TRBV6-5; d_call: .; clone_size: .; cdr3_aa: CASSPASGRLFF; cdr3_nt: TGTGCCAGCAGCCCAGCCTCGGGGAGACTGTTTTTT
j_call: TRBJ2-7; v_call: TRBV6-5; d_call: .; clone_size: .; cdr3_aa: CASSTGPQGQYF; cdr3_nt: TGTGCCAGCAGTACCGGGCCCCAGGGGCAGTACTTC
j_call: TRBJ1-1; v_call: TRBV9; d_call: .; clone_size: .; cdr3_aa: CASSVEVGGSMVNTEAFF; cdr3_nt: TGTGCCAGCAGCGTAGAAGTCGGGGGGAGTATGGTGAACACTGAAGCTTTCTTT
j_call: TRBJ1-2; v_call: TRBV30; d_call: .; clone_size: .; cdr3_aa: CAWSGFSKFYGYTF; cdr3_nt: TGTGCCTGGAGCGGGTTCTCAAAATTCTATGGCTACACCTTC
j_call: TRBJ1-1; v_call: TRBV28; d_call: .; clone_size: .; cdr3_aa: CASSLSGLLEAFF; cdr3_nt: TGTGCCAGCAGTTTATCGGGCCTCCTTGAGGCTTTCTTT
j_call: TRBJ2-4; v_call: TRBV11-2; d_call: TRBD2; clone_size: .; cdr3_aa: CASSWGLAVAKNIQYF; cdr3_nt: TGTGCCAGCAGCTGGGGACTAGCGGTAGCCAAAAACATTCAGTACTTC
j_call: TRBJ2-3; v_call: TRBV10-3; d_call: .; clone_size: .; cdr3_aa: CAISGTSGQDTQYF; cdr3_nt: TGTGCCATCAGTGGGACTTCTGGACAAGATACGCAGTATTTT
j_call: TRBJ2-3; v_call: TRBV6-6; d_call: TRBD2; clone_size: once; cdr3_aa: CASSYDRAGGTDTQYF; cdr3_nt: TGTGCCAGCAGTTATGATAGAGCGGGAGGGACAGATACGCAGTATTTT
j_call: TRBJ1-3; v_call: TRBV6-1; d_call: TRBD1; clone_size: .; cdr3_aa: CASGPTGSSGNTIYF; cdr3_nt: TGTGCCAGCGGCCCGACAGGGAGCTCTGGAAACACCATATATTTT
j_call: TRBJ2-7; v_call: TRBV29-1; d_call: .; clone_size: once; cdr3_aa: CSAPQEKENYEQYF; cdr3_nt: TGCAGCGCCCCCCAGGAGAAGGAAAATTACGAGCAGTACTTC